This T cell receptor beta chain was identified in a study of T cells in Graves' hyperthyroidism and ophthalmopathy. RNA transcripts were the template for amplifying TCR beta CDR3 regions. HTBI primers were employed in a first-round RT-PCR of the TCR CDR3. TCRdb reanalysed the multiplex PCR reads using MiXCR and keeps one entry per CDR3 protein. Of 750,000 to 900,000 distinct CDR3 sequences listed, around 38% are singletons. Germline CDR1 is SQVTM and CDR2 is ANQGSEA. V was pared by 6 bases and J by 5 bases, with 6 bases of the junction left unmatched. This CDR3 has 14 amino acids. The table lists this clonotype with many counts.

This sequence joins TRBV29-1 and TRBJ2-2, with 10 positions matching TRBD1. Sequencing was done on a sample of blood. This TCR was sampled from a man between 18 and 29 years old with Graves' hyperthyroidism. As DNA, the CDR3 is TGCAGCGTGGCCCGGACAGGGGGGACCGGGGAGCTGTTTTTT. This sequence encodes CSVARTGGTGELFF.